This T cell receptor beta chain stems from a study of blood T cells in healthy people across ages (dated by TCRdb to 2014 to 2015). Study-wide context: In model experiments, template switching captured roughly one uniquely barcoded TCR beta cDNA molecule for every two T cells. Using deep sequencing normalized with unique cDNA molecular identifiers, the study measured how TCR beta repertoire diversity changes with age. Four age groups were formed from the donors: young (average 16 years), middle-aged (around 37), aged (62) and long-lived (about 80). To avoid experimental bias, donors of different ages were randomly spread across the sequencing lanes. The study analyzed two additional independent replicas of 1 million unique cDNA reads from the same blood draw for two donors, one aged 18 to 29 and one aged 80 or older.

Library creation used 5' RACE. Sequencing relied on an Illumina HiSeq 2500. The second PCR ran for about 7 to 11 cycles and used a J-beta primer mix along with a sample-barcoded 5' primer. A unique molecular identifier was introduced onto each TCR beta cDNA molecule by a template-switch 5' adaptor carrying 12 random nucleotides. Each sample yielded at least 3 million CDR3-containing paired-end reads. All of the RNA was converted into first-strand cDNA using the Mint cDNA synthesis kit, with a TRBC-specific oligonucleotide serving as the primer. After uracil-DNA glycosylase treatment, a first 18-cycle PCR used universal primers M1SS and BC2_uni_R on all cDNA. The source study handled its data this way. Each sample was normalized by randomly selecting 1 million high-quality reads, each carrying a distinct molecular identifier. Instead of being binned into consensus sequences, reads that shared molecular identifiers were thrown out. MiTCR, with a Q25 quality threshold and the strictest error-elimination algorithm, was used for CDR3 identification, clonotype clustering and error correction. A nonparametric unseen species model using Euler transformation provided a lower-bound estimate of total TCR beta diversity. The public reads were run again by TCRdb, first through fastp at Q25 and then through MiXCR, and only productive beta chains were kept. Under each unique CDR3 protein, matching rows form one entry showing the most common genes and DNA. V and J calls and clone size were set by TCRdb, not the authors. In this sample the table shows roughly 930,000 distinct CDR3 sequences, roughly 48% of which occur a single time. Roughly 13% of the sample lies in the top ten.

What the research found in general, with its limitations: Compared with the aged group, more naive CD4+ T cells, fewer expanded clones and increased TCR diversity were shown by the long-lived group, suggesting age selection. As age increased, observed TCR beta diversity per million T cells dropped in a roughly linear way, and a significant reduction was already evident by age approximately 40. Conclusive comparison of naive and antigen-experienced compartments was prevented by the profiling of bulk unsorted PBMCs. A strong correlation was found between observed TCR beta diversity and the percentage of naive T cells measured by flow cytometry. Because the CMV infection status of the donors was unknown, age-related changes in expanded clonotypes may potentially have been confounded. Total diversity estimates from one million sequenced T cells were considered lower bounds and underestimates.

On this clonotype: Its antigen remains undetermined. It has no much larger one-base neighbor in the sample; base qualities were not kept.

Reading the germline V gene gives CDR1 SGHAT and CDR2 FQNNGV. Germline trimming amounts to 3 bases on V and 5 bases on J, with 9 as the count of junction bases outside the gene matches. From cysteine to phenylalanine, the CDR3 is 15 amino acids long. The kept DNA is CDR3 alone, 45 bases in frame from the first base. Systemically healthy Caucasian individuals from Russia, 39 in total and aged roughly 6 to 95 years, were included as donors. Each donor gave roughly 9.5 milliliters of peripheral blood, collected into EDTA-treated Vacutainer tubes. Ficoll-Paque density-gradient centrifugation was used to isolate PBMCs, with at least 7 million per sample. Total RNA, at least 5 micrograms per sample, was extracted from PBMCs with Trizol reagent. For every donor, an aliquot of PBMCs went through flow cytometry to measure the percentages of naive CD45RAhigh/CD27high T cells.

Material for sequencing was blood. This sequence originates from a man aged 25-45 years in good health. Recombination linked TRBV11-2 to TRBJ2-5; TRBD2 matches 7 bases in the middle. For the CDR3, the sequence is CASSFYPGGSETQYF. The DNA reads as follows: TGTGCCAGCAGCTTCTACCCGGGGGGAAGCGAGACCCAGTACTTC.